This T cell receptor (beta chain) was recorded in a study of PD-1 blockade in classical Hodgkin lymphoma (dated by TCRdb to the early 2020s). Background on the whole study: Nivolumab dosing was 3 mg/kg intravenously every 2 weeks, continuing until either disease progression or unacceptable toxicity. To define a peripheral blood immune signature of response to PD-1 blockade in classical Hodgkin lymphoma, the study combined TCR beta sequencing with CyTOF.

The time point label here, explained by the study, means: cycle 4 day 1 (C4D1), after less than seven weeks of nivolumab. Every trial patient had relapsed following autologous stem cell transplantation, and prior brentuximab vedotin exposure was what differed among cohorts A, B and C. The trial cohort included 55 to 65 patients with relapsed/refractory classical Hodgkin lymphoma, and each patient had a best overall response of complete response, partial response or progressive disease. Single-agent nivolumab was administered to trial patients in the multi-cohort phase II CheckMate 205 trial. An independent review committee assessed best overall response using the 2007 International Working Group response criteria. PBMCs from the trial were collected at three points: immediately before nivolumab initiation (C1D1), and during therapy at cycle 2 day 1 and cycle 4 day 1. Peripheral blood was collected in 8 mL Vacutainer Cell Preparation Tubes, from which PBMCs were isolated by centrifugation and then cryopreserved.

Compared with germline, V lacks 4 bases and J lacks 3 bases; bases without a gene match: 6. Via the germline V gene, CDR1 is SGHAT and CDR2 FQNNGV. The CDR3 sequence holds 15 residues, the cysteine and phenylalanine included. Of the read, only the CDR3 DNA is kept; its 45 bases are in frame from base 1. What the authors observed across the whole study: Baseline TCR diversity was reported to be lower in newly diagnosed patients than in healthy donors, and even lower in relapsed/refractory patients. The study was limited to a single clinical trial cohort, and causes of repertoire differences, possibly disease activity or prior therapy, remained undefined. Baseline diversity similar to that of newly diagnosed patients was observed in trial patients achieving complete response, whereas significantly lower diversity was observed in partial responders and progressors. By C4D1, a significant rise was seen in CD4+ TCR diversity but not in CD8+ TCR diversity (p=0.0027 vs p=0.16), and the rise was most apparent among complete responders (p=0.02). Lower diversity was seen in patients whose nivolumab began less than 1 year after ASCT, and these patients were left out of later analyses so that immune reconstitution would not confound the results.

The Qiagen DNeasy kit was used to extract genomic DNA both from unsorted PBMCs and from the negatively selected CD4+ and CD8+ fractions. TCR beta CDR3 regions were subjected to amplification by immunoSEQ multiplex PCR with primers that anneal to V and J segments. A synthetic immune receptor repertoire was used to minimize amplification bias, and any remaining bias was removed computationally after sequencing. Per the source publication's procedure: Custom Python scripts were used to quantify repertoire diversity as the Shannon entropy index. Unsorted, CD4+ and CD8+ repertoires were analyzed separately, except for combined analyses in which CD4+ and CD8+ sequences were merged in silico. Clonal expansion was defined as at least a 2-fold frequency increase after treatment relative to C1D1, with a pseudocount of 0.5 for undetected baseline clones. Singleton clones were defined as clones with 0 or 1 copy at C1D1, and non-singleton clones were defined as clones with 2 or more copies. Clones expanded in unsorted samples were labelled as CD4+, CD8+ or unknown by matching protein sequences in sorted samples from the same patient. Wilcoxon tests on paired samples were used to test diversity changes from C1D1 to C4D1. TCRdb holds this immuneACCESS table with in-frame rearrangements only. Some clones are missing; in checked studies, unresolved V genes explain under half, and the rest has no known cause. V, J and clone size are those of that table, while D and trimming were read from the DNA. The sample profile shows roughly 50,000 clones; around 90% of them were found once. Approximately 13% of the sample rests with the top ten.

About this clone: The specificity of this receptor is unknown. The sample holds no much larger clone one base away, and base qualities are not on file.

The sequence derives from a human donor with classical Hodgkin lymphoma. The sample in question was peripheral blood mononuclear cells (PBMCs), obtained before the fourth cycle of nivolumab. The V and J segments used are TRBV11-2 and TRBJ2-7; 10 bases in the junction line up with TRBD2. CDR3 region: CASSSPRLAGYEQYF. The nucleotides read TGTGCCAGCAGCTCTCCCCGACTAGCGGGCTACGAGCAGTACTTC.